This note documents a single T cell receptor (beta chain) sequence. Its antigen is not known. This record comes from a study of regulatory T cells in long-lasting Graves disease. Study as a whole: Recently diagnosed Graves' patients had received antithyroid drugs for under 3 months.

Time point here: newly diagnosed GD, antithyroid drugs for less than 3 months. There was RNA extracted from PBMCs, and the TCR library was made from it. Study-wide results and limits: In persistent patients, shared public clonotypes (around 2,600) outnumbered those in new patients (about 1,000).

Construction of TCR beta libraries relied on iRepertoire HTBI primers and on Arm-PCR targeting CDR3 regions. TCRdb re-called the multiplex PCR reads with MiXCR, one entry per CDR3 protein. This sample has 440,000 or so distinct CDR3 sequences, with 14% to 15% found just once. The ends lost 7 bases at V and 3 bases at J; junction bases unmatched: 3. Germline lookup yields CDR1 KGHDR and CDR2 SFDVKD. This CDR3 spans 14 amino acids. A further study also used this sample, focusing on T cells in Graves' hyperthyroidism and ophthalmopathy. Per that study: TCR CDR3 underwent first-round RT-PCR with the HTBI primer set. Blood samples included most of the expanded thyroid clonotypes exceeding 0.001.

This chain uses TRBV24-1 with TRBJ2-2, with TRBD1 matching 8 bases. This sequence originates from a woman aged 25 to 39 with Graves disease. The sequences come from peripheral blood mononuclear cells (PBMCs), collected at new diagnosis, from a patient treated with antithyroid drugs. CDR3 DNA: TGTGCCACCAGAGGACAGGGCGACACCGGGGAGCTGTTTTTT. This translates into CATRGQGDTGELFF.